This T cell receptor beta chain was captured in a study of T cells in Graves' hyperthyroidism and ophthalmopathy. As for the study in general: The authors collected peripheral blood at initial diagnosis, before any treatment.

Points from the study as a whole: Onset of ophthalmopathy came a median around 6.5 months after the model predicted it.

Amplification of TCR beta CDR3 regions used RNA as the template. An initial round of RT-PCR targeting the TCR CDR3 relied on the HTBI primer set. TCRdb processed the multiplex PCR reads anew with MiXCR; each CDR3 protein has one entry. The data show fewer than 40,000 distinct CDR3 sequences, 52% seen once. By frequency in the sample, this clonotype is medium-sized (0.01 to 0.1%). The antigen remains undetermined. Material for sequencing was blood. The sequence came from a woman in her 40s with Graves' ophthalmopathy.

The chain's CDR3 is CASSVGDDYEQYF. The CDR3 nucleotides are TGTGCCAGCAGCGTAGGGGACGACTACGAGCAGTACTTC. The chain is built from TRBV9 and TRBJ2-7; D is possibly TRBD1 or TRBD2 (5 bases each). CDR3 length: 13 amino acids. Trimming removed 0 bases from V and 3 bases from J, with 7 bases in between. Germline values: CDR1 SGDLS, CDR2 YYNGEE.